Detailed here is one T cell receptor (beta chain). Its antigen remains unidentified. TCRdb passed the 5' RACE reads through MiXCR, listing each CDR3 protein once. The sample comprises under 950,000 distinct CDR3 sequences, around 20% of which are singletons, and about 20% rests with the top ten. Trimming took off 5 bases at V and 0 bases at J, with 25 bases between the two ends. The CDR3 is made up of 19 amino acids. The data derive from a study of CD8 T cells in ankylosing spondylitis. Overall study results and limits: Roughly eight highly homologous variants formed a TCR beta motif that appeared characteristic of ankylosing spondylitis blood. Significant enrichment of disease-linked clones was reported in matched ankylosing spondylitis synovial fluid.

The origin of this receptor is a male donor with ankylosing spondylitis. The J gene is TRBJ1-1, the V gene TRBV12-3 or TRBV12-4; maybe TRBD1 (6 bases). Sequenced sample: blood, either unsorted or a sorted T cell fraction (not recorded which). CDR3 DNA: TGTGCCAGCAGTCCTCCAAGGCAGGGGCTTCCCTTCATGAACACTGAAGCTTTCTTT. Translated: CASSPPRQGLPFMNTEAFF.